This TCR beta chain was found in a study of T cells in Graves' hyperthyroidism and ophthalmopathy (dated by TCRdb to the late 2010s). Looking at the study overall: Peripheral blood was collected at initial diagnosis, before any treatment. To identify TCR V-J signatures that set the groups apart, the researchers used a discovery cohort of 100 patients, made up of approximately 43 with Graves' ophthalmopathy and about 55 with stable Graves' hyperthyroidism. Prospective prediction of ophthalmopathy was tested in an independent validation cohort of 18 to 20 hyperthyroidism patients and some 17 patients who later progressed to ophthalmopathy. The approximately 100 discovery patients were randomly split 7:3 into training and test sets. Thyroid tissue and blood T-cell repertoires from six Graves' hyperthyroidism patients were also compared in the study. Once sampling was done, hyperthyroidism patients were given methimazole at a starting dose of 30 mg daily, whereas ophthalmopathy patients were given high-dose intravenous methylprednisolone. The paper reports TCR Vbeta CDR3 sequencing of 140 or so peripheral blood samples: 43 ophthalmopathy, about 75 hyperthyroidism and around 17 progressor patients.

Moderately to severely active disease, a Clinical Activity Score of at least 3, a NOSPECS grade of at least 4, and a duration under 3 months were present in ophthalmopathy patients. Patients with uncontrolled infections, other autoimmune diseases, pregnancy or lactation were excluded. Diagnoses were established on the basis of clinical symptoms, serum thyroxine and TRAb, thyroid ultrasound, and orbital computed tomography. Ficoll-Paque density gradient centrifugation was used to isolate PBMCs from about 10 ml of fresh peripheral blood. Total RNA was extracted with Trizol reagent, and quality was checked on an Agilent 2100 Bioanalyzer. The TCR beta CDR3 regions were amplified from RNA transcripts. The first round of RT-PCR for the TCR CDR3 was performed with the HTBI primer set and the Qiagen OneStep RT-PCR kit. Libraries were constructed in a second round of multiplex PCR, after which size selection and purification were carried out. The libraries were sequenced on an Illumina HiSeq2000 using paired-end 100 bp reads. In the original analysis: Raw data were processed with SOAPnuke, discarding reads with adapters, uncalled bases, mean Phred below 15, or no exact constant-primer or identifier match. COPE v1.2.5 was used to merge high-quality paired reads, and clonotypes were defined as unique nucleotide sequences. Clonotypes were aligned to IMGT TRBV, TRBD and TRBJ reference segments using MiTCR v1.1. The analysis was restricted to V-J combinations with a frequency above 0.0001, which together covered 99% to 99.2% of the repertoires. A TCS score was defined as the ratio between F50 (clonal expansion) and ExV (chaos), using BLOSUM62-based TCRdist between CDR3 peptides within each V-J. Welch's t-statistics and random forest reduced fewer than 550 V-J features to about 12, which were used in a naive Bayes classifier (R e1071). TCRdb passed the public sequencing reads through fastp at Q25 and MiXCR, retaining productive beta sequences. One record per CDR3 amino acid sequence lists the most common genes and DNA. These V and J calls originate from TCRdb's pipeline instead of the authors' own analysis. The sample profile shows around 620,000 distinct CDR3 sequences; 14% of them were found once. The top ten constitute around 7% of the sample.

For CDR1 and CDR2, the germline V gene (reference sequence) lists SEHNR and FQNEAQ. At the junction V is shortened by 2 bases and J by 3 bases; bases outside the gene matches: 9. The CDR3 runs 18 amino acids, cysteine and phenylalanine included. Left in the record is the CDR3 DNA by itself, 54 bases read in frame from the first base. This clonotype was seen many times. The antigen this receptor binds is unknown. Base qualities are not recorded, but no much larger clone differs from it by a single base. What the authors observed across the whole study: In validation, the model predicted progression to ophthalmopathy with 55% to 71% sensitivity and around 72% specificity, a median of around 6.6 months before onset. Most expanded thyroid clonotypes (frequency above 0.001) were also detected in blood, a finding suggesting that blood repertoires may reflect thyroid immune responses. A model built on a 13 V-J signature distinguished ophthalmopathy from stable hyperthyroidism, reaching roughly 88% sensitivity and around 81% specificity in cross-validation and 80%/75% in testing. Sample size was not statistically predetermined, and blinding of investigators to group allocation was not performed.

This sequence originates from a woman aged 18-29 years with Graves' ophthalmopathy. The chain is made from TRBV7-9 and TRBJ2-1, with 11 bases in between that match TRBD2. Sequenced input: blood. The DNA sequence is as follows: TGTGCCAGCAGCTTAAAATCTGGACTAGCGGGTATCTACAATGAGCAGTTCTTC. Its protein product is CASSLKSGLAGIYNEQFF.